This entry lists 17 T cell receptor beta chains sequenced from one sample in a study of vaccination effects on CD4 cells after COVID-19. Using immunoSEQ multiplex PCR, the repertoire was profiled, and TCRdb retains in-frame clones only, with some absent. The sample consists of about 22,000 clones, approximately 81% of them appearing once. Antigens of these TCRs are unknown. Viral peptide pool expansion of antigen-specific CD4+ T cells preceded sequencing in the ViraFEST assay. The culture ran for nine to eleven days, and then CD4+ T cells were isolated. The healthy vaccine recipients, who had no prior SARS-CoV-2 infection, showed negative nucleocapsid antibodies. The source material was CD4+ T cells from PBMCs cultured with HCoV-NL63 spike peptides, sampled before COVID-19 vaccination. These receptors originate from a human donor who received a COVID-19 vaccine.

There are a few counts of this clone. The genes are TRBV10-2 and TRBJ1-5, with D hard to call. Germline V gene sequence: CDR1 WSHSY, CDR2 SAAADI. The CDR3 extends over 14 amino acids. V lost 5 bases, J lost 6 bases, and 14 bases lay in between. CDR3 sequence (DNA): TGCGCCAGCAGTCGGGCTGGAGGGAGTCAGCCCCAGCATTTT. This gives the protein CASSRAGGSQPQHF.

In its sample, this clone was seen a few times. This sequence joins TRBV7-9 and TRBJ2-7; D not certain. The germline gives CDR1 SEHNR, CDR2 FQNEAQ (reference sequence). V lost 1 base to trimming and J lost 0 bases, with 13 bases between them. The CDR3 loop spans 16 amino acids. The CDR3 region is CASSLVKGVSSYEQYF. CDR3 bases: TGTGCCAGCAGCTTAGTTAAAGGCGTAAGCTCCTACGAGCAGTACTTC.

The chain employs TRBV18 and TRBJ1-2, with 7 bases lining up with TRBD1. CDR1 is KGHSH, CDR2 LQKENI, per germline. Trimming removed 3 bases from V and 4 bases from J; junction bases left unmatched: 5. CDR3 length: 14 residues. This chain's CDR3 is CASSPSGGLYGYTF. The CDR3 DNA is TGTGCCAGCTCACCCTCAGGGGGTCTCTATGGCTACACCTTC.

This clone appeared once. The chain is built from TRBV29-1 and TRBJ2-1, with no clear D. The CDR3 contains 13 residues. CDR1 and CDR2 from the germline V gene are SQVTM and ANQGSEA. Trimming shortened V by 3 bases and J by 8 bases, and 14 bases separated the two germline ends. CDR3 nucleotides: TGCAGCGTTGAGGACCGTCGGCGCGATGAGCAGTTCTTC. This translates into CSVEDRRRDEQFF.

The chain uses TRBV5-6 and TRBJ1-1, with D possibly TRBD1 on 5 matching bases. The germline V gene encodes CDR1 SGHDT and CDR2 YYEEEE. V lost 4 bases and J 1 base, leaving 8 bases between the germline ends. The CDR3 length is 13 residues. CDR3 DNA: TGTGCCAGCAGCAATGGACAGAACACTGAAGCTTTCTTT. Its protein product is CASSNGQNTEAFF.

The chain is built from TRBV4-3 and TRBJ1-1; a weak D match, TRBD1 (6 bases). Trimming shortened V by 1 base and J by 1 base, and 10 bases separated the two germline ends. This CDR3 comprises 15 residues. CDR1 LGHNA and CDR2 YSLEER come from the germline V gene. The CDR3 DNA follows: TGCGCCAGCAGCCAAGGGTACAGGGAGAACACTGAAGCTTTCTTT. Its translation: CASSQGYRENTEAFF.

The gene calls are TRBV9 and TRBJ2-1; maybe TRBD2 (7 bases). The CDR3 extends over 18 amino acids. CDR1 and CDR2 from the germline V gene are SGDLS and YYNGEE. Deletions cut 0 bases from V and 0 bases from J, with 16 bases between. Written as DNA, the CDR3 is TGTGCCAGCAGCGTAGTCCCACTGGGGGGGCTCTCCTACAATGAGCAGTTCTTC. It encodes CASSVVPLGGLSYNEQFF. Filled out from reference TRBV9 and TRBJ2-1, the complete variable domain reads DSGVTQTPKHLITATGQRVTLRCSPRSGDLSVYWYQQSLDQGLQFLIQYYNGEERAKGNILERFSAQQFPDLHSELNLSSLELGDSALYFCASSVVPLGGLSYNEQFFGPGTRLTVL.

The genes are TRBV6-2 or TRBV6-3 and TRBJ1-1; TRBD1 matches at 7 bases. This CDR3 has 16 amino acids. V trimming: 5 bases; J trimming: 1 base; junction bases outside the gene matches: 10. Germline V gives CDR1 MNHEY, CDR2 SVGEGT. The DNA of the CDR3 is TGTGCCAGCAGTACGTGGACAGGCCTATCGAACACTGAAGCTTTCTTT. Translating it yields CASSTWTGLSNTEAFF.

This chain uses TRBV11-2 with TRBJ2-2; D is possibly TRBD2 (5 bases). The CDR3 has 17 residues. V lost 5 bases and J 0 bases, leaving 16 bases between the germline ends. Germline V CDR1 and CDR2: SGHAT, FQNNGV. The CDR3 nucleotides are TGTGCCAGCAGCCGTGATCCCTCACTAGCGAACACCGGGGAGCTGTTTTTT. It encodes CASSRDPSLANTGELFF. The full variable domain, completed using reference TRBV11-2 and TRBJ2-2, is EAGVAQSPRYKIIEKRQSVAFWCNPISGHATLYWYQQILGQGPKLLIQFQNNGVVDDSQLPKDRFSAERLKGVDSTLKIQPAKLEDSAVYLCASSRDPSLANTGELFFGEGSRLTVL.

The V gene is TRBV7-9, the J gene TRBJ2-5; 7 nucleotides agree with TRBD2. The V gene end was trimmed by 8 bases and the J gene end by 5 bases; junction bases not matched to a gene: 5. Germline CDR1 reads SEHNR; CDR2 reads FQNEAQ (reference sequence). CDR3 length: 12 residues. For the CDR3, the DNA is TGTGCCAGCGCTCAGGGAGGGGAGACCCAGTACTTC. Its protein product is CASAQGGETQYF.

The chain is built from TRBV4-2 and TRBJ2-7; TRBD2 matches 9 bases. The CDR3 consists of 17 residues. V was clipped by 1 base and J by 12 bases; unmatched bases: 19. The germline CDR1 and CDR2 sequences are LGHNA and YNFKEQ. CDR3 sequence reads: CASSQVPTAGGWEFVYF. The CDR3 nucleotides are TGTGCCAGCAGCCAAGTCCCGACTGCGGGGGGGTGGGAGTTTGTGTACTTC.

The CDR3 spells CASRRKTGPSVQETQYF. Written as DNA, the CDR3 is TGTGCCAGTAGGCGGAAGACAGGTCCTAGCGTCCAAGAGACCCAGTACTTC. The chain recombines TRBV19 with TRBJ2-5; the D call may be TRBD1 or TRBD2 (6 bases each). This CDR3 region has 17 residues. The V gene lost 6 bases and the J gene lost 1 base, with 21 bases spanning the gap. Germline lookup yields CDR1 LNHDA and CDR2 SQIVND (reference sequence).

This chain joins TRBV3-1 (or the pseudogene TRBV3-2) and TRBJ2-7; TRBD1 agrees at 9 bases. The V segment lost 8 bases and the J segment 5 bases; nucleotides outside the gene matches: 7. The CDR3 loop spans 13 amino acids. CDR1 and CDR2 from the germline V gene are LGHDT and YNNKEL (reference sequence). The CDR3 nucleotides are TGTGCCAGCCAGGGACAGGGAGTCCACGAGCAGTACTTC. Its protein is CASQGQGVHEQYF.

This rearrangement joins TRBV28 to TRBJ1-5; TRBD1 is a possible D gene (5 bases). V shed 5 bases and J shed 3 bases, with 26 bases lying between them. Germline-derived CDR1 and CDR2 are MDHEN and SYDVKM. There are 19 residues in the CDR3. The CDR3 DNA follows: TGTGCCAGCAGTCCCCATCTCGGCAGGGAACAGTCAGACAATCAGCCCCAGCATTTT. Translation gives CASSPHLGREQSDNQPQHF.

J is TRBJ2-7 and V is TRBV18; no reliable D call. Germline V gene sequence: CDR1 KGHSH, CDR2 LQKENI. This CDR3 is 14 amino acids long. Trimming removed 3 bases from V and 1 base from J, with 10 bases in between. The CDR3 loop reads CASSPVARSYEQYF. CDR3 nucleotide sequence: TGTGCCAGCTCACCCGTTGCGCGATCCTACGAGCAGTACTTC. Based on the CDR3 plus reference TRBV18 and TRBJ2-7, the full variable domain is NAGVMQNPRHLVRRRGQEARLRCSPMKGHSHVYWYRQLPEEGLKFMVYLQKENIIDESGMPKERFSAEFPKEGPSILRIQQVVRGDSAAYFCASSPVARSYEQYFGPGTRLTVT.

This clone was counted a few times. The chain joins TRBV19 to TRBJ2-2; no reliable D call. V gave up 7 bases and J gave up 7 bases, with 4 bases separating them. Germline V gene data show CDR1 as LNHDA and CDR2 as SQIVND (reference sequence). This CDR3 contains 10 residues. The CDR3 DNA sequence: TGTGCCAGTATTTGCGGGGAGCTGTTTTTT. It translates to CASICGELFF.

This sequence joins TRBV30 and TRBJ1-1; D unclear. Germline CDR1 is GTSNPN and CDR2 is SVGIG (reference sequence). Trimming pared 0 bases from V and 4 bases from J, leaving 21 bases between. This CDR3 is built from 17 residues. CDR3 bases: TGTGCCTGGAGTGTACTTTCCGTTCGTGGGCCAGGCACTGAAGCTTTCTTT. Its protein product is CAWSVLSVRGPGTEAFF.